This T cell receptor beta chain came from a study of OX40 agonist ivuxolimab in advanced cancers. About the research overall: Administration of intravenous ivuxolimab to patients occurred every 2 weeks at 0.01 to 10 mg/kg. Participants, roughly 80% male, averaged roughly 60 years of age, ranging from roughly 23 to 90.

On cycle 4 day 1 and cycle 7 day 1, as well as at baseline, blood was sampled. J was trimmed by 7 bases and V by 6 bases; bases with no gene match: 7. CDR1 MDHEN and CDR2 SYDVKM come from the germline V gene. The CDR3 spans 13 residues. This table comes from immunoSEQ multiplex PCR, and its TCRdb copy is limited to in-frame clones, with some not included. This table holds some 77,000 clones, around 90% found once. The receptor's source is an adult with an advanced solid tumor such as melanoma, head and neck, liver or kidney cancer. This chain joins TRBV28 and TRBJ2-3, with 7 bases fitting TRBD1. The input for sequencing was CD4+ or CD8+ T cells sorted from blood, taken in a trial of the OX40 agonist ivuxolimab. CDR3 sequence (DNA): TGTGCCAGCAGCTTGACAGGGATCTATACGCAGTATTTT. Translated: CASSLTGIYTQYF.